These 30 T cell receptor beta chains originate from one sample sequenced in a study of blood T cells in healthy people across ages. Through a sample-barcoded 5' primer and a J-beta primer mix, a second PCR was run for 7 to 11 cycles. Using its own MiXCR run on the 5' RACE reads, TCRdb lists one record per CDR3 protein. There are about 810,000 distinct CDR3 sequences in the sample; under 40% occur only once, and approximately 12% lies in the top ten. Sequenced input: blood. These receptors were obtained from a man between 18 and 35 years old in good health.

This chain links TRBV19 with TRBJ2-1; 11 bases line up with TRBD2. CDR1 is LNHDA, CDR2 SQIVND, per germline (reference sequence). The junction had 7 bases not matched to a gene; V was cut back by 3 bases and J by 3 bases. The length of the CDR3 is 17 residues. CDR3 nucleotide sequence: TGTGCCAGTAGTATCGCTAGCGGGGGGTCAGGCTACAATGAGCAGTTCTTC. Its protein is CASSIASGGSGYNEQFF.

V is TRBV12-3 or TRBV12-4 and J is TRBJ1-2; D perhaps matches TRBD1 (5 bases). Trimming removed 9 bases at V and 2 bases at J, with 37 bases between. The CDR3 contains 21 residues. The CDR3 DNA sequence: TGTGCCAGTAGAACACTCCGGGACGGCGTGGTTTTTCTACCGAAAAACTATGGCTACACCTTC. This codes for CASRTLRDGVVFLPKNYGYTF.

V gene TRBV2 combines with J gene TRBJ2-3; D remains unclear. V lost 8 bases and J lost 4, with 7 bases in between. This CDR3 region has 11 residues. CDR1 and CDR2 from the germline V gene are SNHLY and FYNNEI. The CDR3 bases are TGTGCCAGCGTTCGTGCAGATACGCAGTATTTT. It specifies CASVRADTQYF.

This clonotype was counted a few times. With a much larger clone just one base away, this may be a read error. The rearrangement links TRBV5-8 to TRBJ1-2; D is undetermined. CDR1 SGHTS and CDR2 YDEGEE come from the germline V gene. The CDR3 consists of 12 residues. The germline V and J ends were trimmed by 0 bases and 7 bases, with 7 bases remaining between them. The CDR3 DNA is TGTGCCAGCAGCTTGGCGGGGTTTGGCTACACCTTC. This translates into CASSLAGFGYTF.

CDR3 DNA sequence: TGCGCCAGCAGCCGGCTTGACCCAAGATATGGCTACACCTTC. It yields the protein CASSRLDPRYGYTF. The chain combines TRBV4-3 with TRBJ1-2; D unclear. V lost 4 bases and J lost 5, with 14 bases in between. This CDR3 has 14 residues. Germline lookup yields CDR1 LGHNA and CDR2 YSLEER.

This clonotype was found a few times. V gene TRBV5-1 combines with J gene TRBJ2-1; TRBD2 matches 9 bases. The CDR3 spans 17 residues. CDR1 SGHRS and CDR2 YFSETQ come from the germline V gene. V was clipped by 2 bases and J by 4 bases; unmatched bases: 10. In nucleotides, the CDR3 is TGCGCCAGCAGCTTATCCGGCGTAGCGGGGGCATACAATGAGCAGTTCTTC. It translates to CASSLSGVAGAYNEQFF.

In nucleotides, the CDR3 is TGTGCCAGCAGCGTAGCTTTTCAAGAGACCCAGTACTTC. Its translation: CASSVAFQETQYF. The rearrangement links TRBV9 to TRBJ2-5; D is uncertain. V shed 0 bases and J shed 2 bases, with 5 bases lying between them. The CDR3 has 13 residues. The germline V gene has CDR1 SGDLS and CDR2 YYNGEE.

The chain links TRBV18 to TRBJ1-2; D unresolved. CDR1 and CDR2 (germline): KGHSH, LQKENI. V lost 6 bases and J lost 11, with 22 bases in between. The CDR3 runs to 14 residues. The CDR3 reads CASSIGRSGYGYTF. The CDR3 bases are TGTGCCAGCTCCATCGGGCGATCAGGTTACGGTTACACCTTC.

This chain joins TRBV6-2 or TRBV6-3 and TRBJ1-2, with a weak D call TRBD1 (5 bases). CDR3 length: 13 residues. Germline V gene data show CDR1 as MNHEY and CDR2 as SVGEGT. The germline V and J ends were trimmed by 7 bases and 3 bases, with 12 bases remaining between them. CDR3 nucleotides: TGTGCCAGCAAGGCGGGGGGTGACTATGGCTACACCTTC. Protein: CASKAGGDYGYTF.

V and J are TRBV20-1 and TRBJ2-5; tentative D call: TRBD1 (5 bases). Germline CDR1 and CDR2: DFQATT and SNEGSKA (reference sequence). This CDR3 has 15 residues. V lost 0 bases, J lost 11 bases, and 22 bases lay in between. The CDR3 bases are TGCAGTGCTAGAGATCCCACCCCAGGGTCCAATGAGCAGTACTTC. Its translation is CSARDPTPGSNEQYF.

Of note for this clonotype: A much larger clone lies a single base off, so this may be a read error. This chain connects TRBV11-2 to TRBJ2-3; perhaps TRBD2 as D (5 bases). Germline CDR1 reads SGHAT; CDR2 reads FQNNGV. The V gene lost 5 bases and the J gene lost 10 bases, with 13 bases spanning the gap. There are 12 residues in the CDR3. CDR3 sequence: CASSIVGAAQYF. CDR3 bases: TGTGCCAGCAGCATAGTGGGAGCTGCGCAGTATTTT.

The rearrangement links TRBV7-2 to TRBJ2-7, with TRBD1 matching over 10 bases. J lost 0 bases, V lost 2 bases, and 19 bases had no gene match. This CDR3 has 21 amino acids. Germline CDR1 is SGHTA and CDR2 is FQGNSA. The CDR3 spells CASSLRHGTGAPLHFSYEQYF. CDR3 nucleotide sequence: TGTGCCAGCAGCTTAAGACACGGGACAGGGGCGCCTCTCCACTTCTCCTACGAGCAGTACTTC.

The V gene is TRBV29-1, the J gene TRBJ2-5; unclear D gene. The CDR3 totals 11 residues. V was trimmed by 3 bases and J by 5 bases, leaving 7 bases between them. CDR1 and CDR2 from the germline V gene are SQVTM and ANQGSEA. The CDR3 reads CSVDHPETQYF. In DNA form, the CDR3 reads TGCAGCGTTGATCATCCGGAGACCCAGTACTTC.

V gene TRBV7-2 combines with J gene TRBJ2-5; 8 nucleotides match TRBD1. The CDR3 length is 12 residues. V trimming: 0 bases; J trimming: 12 bases; junction bases outside the gene matches: 3. Germline V CDR1 and CDR2: SGHTA, FQGNSA. As DNA, the CDR3 is TGTGCCAGCAGCTTAGCGGACAGGGAAAAGTACTTC. This encodes CASSLADREKYF.

Many counts were recorded for this clonotype. The chain has TRBV12-3 or TRBV12-4 and TRBJ2-5; D is ambiguous. This CDR3 spans 13 amino acids. The V end was cut by 6 bases, the J end by 5 bases, with 13 bases between. The DNA for the CDR3 is TGTGCCAGCAGCATCGGACCTCAGGAGACCCAGTACTTC. It specifies CASSIGPQETQYF.

This clonotype was seen ten or more times. The chain recombines TRBV7-2 with TRBJ2-3, with 9 bases that match TRBD2. The CDR3 runs to 16 residues. CDR1 is SGHTA and CDR2 is FQGNSA in the germline V gene. V shed 2 bases, J shed 5 bases, and the junction held 8 bases outside the gene matches. CDR3 bases: TGTGCCAGCAGCTTACTGGGGCTAGCGGGGAGAGATACGCAGTATTTT. Translating gives CASSLLGLAGRDTQYF.

This chain uses TRBV7-9 with TRBJ2-5; the D call may be TRBD1 or TRBD2 (6 bases each). The length of the CDR3 is 13 residues. The germline CDR1 and CDR2 sequences are SEHNR and FQNEAQ (reference sequence). Trimming removed 7 bases at V and 5 bases at J, with 14 bases between. The CDR3 sequence: CASKGRGLETQYF. DNA of the CDR3: TGTGCCAGCAAGGGACGGGGGCTGGAGACCCAGTACTTC.

This clonotype has only a few counts. The chain has TRBV5-1 and TRBJ2-3, with D maybe TRBD2 (5 bases). The V gene's germline CDR1 is SGHRS and CDR2 YFSETQ. V lost 0 bases to trimming and J lost 11 bases, with 10 bases between them. The CDR3 has 12 residues. The CDR3 DNA reads as TGCGCCAGCAGCTTGGAGCGGTTTCAGCAGTATTTT. Protein sequence: CASSLERFQQYF.

This clonotype was observed at least ten times. CDR3 residues: CASSLDRDRGYGYTF. The CDR3 DNA reads as TGCGCCAGCAGCCTAGACCGGGACAGGGGCTATGGCTACACCTTC. The chain couples TRBV4-1 to TRBJ1-2; 10 bases align to TRBD1. Germline CDR1 and CDR2: MGHRA and YSYEKL. The CDR3 totals 15 residues. V lost 4 bases to trimming and J lost 4 bases; unmatched junction nucleotides: 6.

This rearrangement joins TRBV4-1 to TRBJ2-7; possible D gene TRBD2, 5 bases. Germline loops: CDR1 MGHRA, CDR2 YSYEKL. CDR3 length: 15 residues. Trimming shortened V by 0 bases and J by 7 bases, and 16 bases separated the two germline ends. DNA of the CDR3: TGCGCCAGCAGCCAAGACGGAGGCTTCCTACGAGAGCAGTACTTC. It encodes CASSQDGGFLREQYF.

Only a few counts were recorded for this clonotype. The rearrangement uses TRBV7-2 and TRBJ2-7, with 9 bases aligning to TRBD1. V gave up 3 bases and J gave up 0 bases; unmatched junction bases: 3. CDR1 and CDR2 from the germline V gene are SGHTA and FQGNSA. CDR3 length equals 15 residues. The CDR3 DNA reads TGTGCCAGCAGCTTTCACAGGGGGCCCTCCTACGAGCAGTACTTC. Its protein is CASSFHRGPSYEQYF.

This clonotype was observed many times. The V gene is TRBV6-5, the J gene TRBJ2-3; no clear D. The CDR3 sequence is 14 residues long. Looked up from germline, CDR1 is MNHEY and CDR2 is SVGAGI. V shed 2 bases and J shed 1 base, with 7 bases lying between them. CDR3 residues: CASSYAGGTDTQYF. The CDR3, as DNA: TGTGCCAGCAGTTACGCTGGGGGCACAGATACGCAGTATTTT.

The rearrangement joins TRBV12-3 or TRBV12-4 to TRBJ1-5, with 7 nucleotides matching TRBD1. The CDR3 contains 15 residues. Trimming removed 4 bases from V and 2 bases from J; junction bases left unmatched: 5. CDR3 region: CASSYQGGGNQPQHF. In nucleotides, the CDR3 is TGTGCCAGCAGTTATCAGGGGGGGGGCAATCAGCCCCAGCATTTT.

In this sample, this clonotype turned up a few times. The chain uses TRBV7-9 and TRBJ2-1; D may be TRBD1 (6 bases). The CDR3 is 12 residues long. Trimming removed 5 bases at V and 8 bases at J, with 10 bases between. Germline values: CDR1 SEHNR, CDR2 FQNEAQ (reference sequence). The CDR3 loop is CASSPDSHEQFF. For the CDR3, the DNA is TGTGCCAGCAGCCCGGACAGCCATGAGCAGTTCTTC.

The chain recombines TRBV25-1 with TRBJ2-2, with a tentative D call TRBD1 (5 bases). CDR1 is MGHDK and CDR2 is SYGVNS in the germline V gene. V shed 1 base and J shed 5 bases, with 8 bases lying between them. The CDR3 contains 14 residues. In DNA form, the CDR3 reads TGTGCCAGCAGTGAATTAGCAGGGACCGGGGAGCTGTTTTTT. Its translation: CASSELAGTGELFF.

This clonotype was detected ten times or more. This sequence joins TRBV14 and TRBJ2-7, with D unresolved. The CDR3 extends over 13 amino acids. CDR1 and CDR2 from the germline V gene are SGHDN and FVKESK. Trimming removed 3 bases from V and 2 bases from J, with 8 bases in between. The CDR3 loop reads CASSQGSPYEQYF. CDR3 nucleotides: TGTGCCAGCAGCCAGGGATCCCCCTACGAGCAGTACTTC. Full variable domain (outside the CDR3, taken from reference TRBV14 and TRBJ2-7): EAGVTQFPSHSVIEKGQTVTLRCDPISGHDNLYWYRRVMGKEIKFLLHFVKESKQDESGMPNNRFLAERTGGTYSTLKVQPAELEDSGVYFCASSQGSPYEQYFGPGTRLTVT.

A few counts support this clonotype. The chain recombines TRBV5-1 with TRBJ2-1, with 7 nucleotides matching TRBD1. CDR1 and CDR2 from the germline V gene are SGHRS and YFSETQ. CDR3 length: 12 residues. The ends lost 4 bases at V and 9 bases at J; junction bases unmatched: 4. The CDR3 coding sequence is TGCGCCAGCAGCGCCGACAGGGCTGAGCAGTTCTTC. Translated, it gives CASSADRAEQFF.

The chain joins TRBV6-5 to TRBJ2-5; 9 nucleotides align to TRBD1. Germline-derived CDR1 and CDR2 are MNHEY and SVGAGI. The CDR3 consists of 15 residues. Trimming cost V 6 bases and J 4 bases; bases outside gene matches: 9. DNA of the CDR3: TGTGCCAGCAGGGAACAGGGGGCAGGACGAGAGACCCAGTACTTC. Encoded protein: CASREQGAGRETQYF.

This clonotype was recorded many times. The CDR3 sequence is CASSKTQGYEQYF. Here the CDR3 DNA reads TGTGCCAGCAGCAAAACACAGGGGTACGAGCAGTACTTC. The chain couples TRBV14 to TRBJ2-5, with 7 bases matching TRBD1. The last part of the DNA fits TRBJ2-7 better; the J call may be wrong. CDR3 length equals 13 residues. Germline CDR1 and CDR2: SGHDN and FVKESK.

The chain uses TRBV10-3 and TRBJ2-5; 8 bases match TRBD2. J gave up 3 bases and V 0 bases, and 6 bases lay outside the gene matches. The germline gives CDR1 ENHRY, CDR2 SYGVKD. This CDR3 is built from 16 residues. CDR3 loop: CAISESKGSGKETQYF. The DNA for the CDR3 is TGTGCCATCAGTGAGTCGAAGGGTAGCGGGAAAGAGACCCAGTACTTC.